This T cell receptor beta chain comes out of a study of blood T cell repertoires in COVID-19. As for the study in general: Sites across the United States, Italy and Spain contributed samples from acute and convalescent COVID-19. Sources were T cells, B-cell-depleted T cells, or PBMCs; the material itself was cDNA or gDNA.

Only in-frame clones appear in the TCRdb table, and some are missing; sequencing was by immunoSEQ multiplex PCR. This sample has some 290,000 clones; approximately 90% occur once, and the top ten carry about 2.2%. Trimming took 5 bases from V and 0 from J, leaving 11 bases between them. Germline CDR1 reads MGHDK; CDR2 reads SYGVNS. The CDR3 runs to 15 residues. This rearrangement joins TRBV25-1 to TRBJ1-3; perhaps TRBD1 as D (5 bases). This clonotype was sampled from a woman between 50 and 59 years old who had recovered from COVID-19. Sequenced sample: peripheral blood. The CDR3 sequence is CASSRTGFSGNTIYF. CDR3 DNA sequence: TGTGCCAGCAGTCGCACAGGTTTCTCTGGAAACACCATATATTTT.